The 4 T cell receptor beta chains below come from one sample, sequenced in a study of blood T cell repertoires in COVID-19. TCRdb's copy holds only in-frame clones and misses some; the assay was immunoSEQ multiplex PCR. This sample has approximately 670,000 clones, with about 87% found just once. The sequenced sample was peripheral blood. The receptors stem from a woman aged 18-29 years with acute or convalescent COVID-19.

The chain employs TRBV12-3 or TRBV12-4 and TRBJ2-2; tentative D call: TRBD1 (5 bases). The CDR3 has 12 residues. V gave up 6 bases and J gave up 6 bases, with 8 bases separating them. CDR3 loop: CASRRQPGELFF. CDR3 nucleotide sequence: TGTGCCAGCAGAAGACAGCCCGGGGAGCTGTTTTTT.

The rearrangement joins TRBV18 to TRBJ2-1; 9 nucleotides align to TRBD1. CDR1 and CDR2 (germline): KGHSH, LQKENI. Trimming took 1 base from V and 9 from J; bases not matched to a gene: 13. The CDR3 is 17 amino acids. The CDR3 DNA is TGTGCCAGCTCACCACGGCCCTCCCGGGACAGGGTGGGTGAGCAGTTCTTC. Residues: CASSPRPSRDRVGEQFF. Variable domain in full (rest from reference TRBV18 and TRBJ2-1): NAGVMQNPRHLVRRRGQEARLRCSPMKGHSHVYWYRQLPEEGLKFMVYLQKENIIDESGMPKERFSAEFPKEGPSILRIQQVVRGDSAAYFCASSPRPSRDRVGEQFFGPGTRLTVL.

This clone was recorded a few times. The chain uses TRBV3-1 (or the pseudogene TRBV3-2) and TRBJ1-5; perhaps TRBD1 as D (6 bases). Per germline, CDR1 LGHDT and CDR2 YNNKEL (reference sequence). CDR3 length: 13 residues. Trimming removed 9 bases from V and 1 base from J, with 10 bases in between. The CDR3 bases are TGTGCCAGACTTACAGGGAGCAATCAGCCCCAGCATTTT. It translates to CARLTGSNQPQHF.

This chain connects TRBV14 to TRBJ1-5, with 8 bases matching TRBD1. This CDR3 comprises 20 residues. The V gene end was trimmed by 0 bases and the J gene end by 0 bases; junction bases not matched to a gene: 13. Germline values: CDR1 SGHDN, CDR2 FVKESK. CDR3 sequence (DNA): TGTGCCAGCAGCCAAGATGCTAAATGGGACAGGTTTCATAGCAATCAGCCCCAGCATTTT. Amino acid sequence: CASSQDAKWDRFHSNQPQHF.